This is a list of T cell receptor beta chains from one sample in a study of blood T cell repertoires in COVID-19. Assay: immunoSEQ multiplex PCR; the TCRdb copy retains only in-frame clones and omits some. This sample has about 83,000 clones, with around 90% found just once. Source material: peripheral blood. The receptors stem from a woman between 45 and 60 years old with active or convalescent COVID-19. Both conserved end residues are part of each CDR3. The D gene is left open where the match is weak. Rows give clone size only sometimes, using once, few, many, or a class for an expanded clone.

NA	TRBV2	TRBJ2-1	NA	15	CASSDPSGAYNEQFF	TGTGCCAGCAGTGATCCCTCGGGGGCCTACAATGAGCAGTTCTTC
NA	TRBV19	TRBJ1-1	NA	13	CASSQYRATEAFF	TGTGCCAGTAGCCAGTACAGGGCCACTGAAGCTTTCTTT
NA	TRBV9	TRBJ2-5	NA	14	CASSPRGGVETQYF	TGTGCCAGCAGCCCAAGAGGGGGGGTGGAGACCCAGTACTTC
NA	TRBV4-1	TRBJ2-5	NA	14	CASSQGNLGGTQYF	TGCGCCAGCAGCCAAGGGAACTTGGGAGGGACCCAGTACTTC
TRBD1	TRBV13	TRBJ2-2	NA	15	CASRLDRGTPGELFF	TGTGCCAGCAGATTAGACAGGGGAACGCCCGGGGAGCTGTTTTTT
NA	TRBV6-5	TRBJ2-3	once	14	CASSYQDTTDTQYF	TGTGCCAGCAGTTACCAGGACACCACAGATACGCAGTATTTT
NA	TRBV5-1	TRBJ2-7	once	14	CASSLSRPEDEQYF	TGCGCCAGCAGCTTGTCTCGCCCTGAGGACGAGCAGTACTTC
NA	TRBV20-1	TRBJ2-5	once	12	CSASGGQETQYF	TGCAGTGCTAGTGGCGGCCAAGAGACCCAGTACTTC
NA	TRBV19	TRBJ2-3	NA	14	CASNLARGTDTQYF	TGTGCCAGTAATCTAGCGAGGGGCACAGATACGCAGTATTTT
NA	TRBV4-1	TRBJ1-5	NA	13	CASSHEERQPQHF	TGCGCCAGCAGCCACGAGGAGCGTCAGCCCCAGCATTTT
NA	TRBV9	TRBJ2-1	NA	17	CASSGGMSLADYNEQFF	TGTGCCAGCAGCGGTGGGATGAGTCTAGCAGATTACAATGAGCAGTTCTTC
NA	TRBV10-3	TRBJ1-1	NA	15	CAISRGGGMNTEAFF	TGTGCCATCAGTAGGGGGGGCGGAATGAACACTGAAGCTTTCTTT
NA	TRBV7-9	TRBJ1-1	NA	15	CASSSYRTENAEAFF	TGTGCCAGCAGCTCGTACCGAACAGAAAACGCTGAAGCTTTCTTT
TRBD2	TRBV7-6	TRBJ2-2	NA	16	CASSLLTSGGTGELFF	TGTGCCAGCAGCTTGTTGACTAGCGGGGGCACCGGGGAGCTGTTTTTT
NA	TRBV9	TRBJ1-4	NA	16	CASSPFNRVANEKLFF	TGTGCCAGCAGCCCCTTTAACCGGGTGGCTAATGAAAAACTGTTTTTT
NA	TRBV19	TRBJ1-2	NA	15	CASTPSAGFLYGYTF	TGTGCCAGTACCCCCTCCGCCGGGTTCTTATATGGCTACACCTTC
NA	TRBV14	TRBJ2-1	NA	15	CASSQVRVPANEQFF	TGTGCCAGCAGCCAAGTACGGGTACCGGCTAATGAGCAGTTCTTC
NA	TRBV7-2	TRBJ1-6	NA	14	CASSFGRGGSPLHF	TGTGCCAGCAGCTTCGGTAGGGGAGGCTCACCCCTCCACTTT
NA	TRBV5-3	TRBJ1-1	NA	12	CARSLSSQMAFF	TGTGCCAGAAGCTTGTCGTCCCAGATGGCTTTCTTT
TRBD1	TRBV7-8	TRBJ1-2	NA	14	CASRRTGSGYGYTF	TGTGCCAGCAGGAGGACAGGGAGTGGCTATGGCTACACCTTC
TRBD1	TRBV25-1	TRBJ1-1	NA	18	CASSDQAAGRGLGTEAFF	TGTGCCAGCAGTGATCAAGCGGCGGGCAGGGGGCTAGGGACTGAAGCTTTCTTT
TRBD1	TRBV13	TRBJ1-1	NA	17	CASSPGLTGGRFTEAFF	TGTGCCAGCAGCCCGGGCTTAACAGGGGGCAGGTTCACTGAAGCTTTCTTT
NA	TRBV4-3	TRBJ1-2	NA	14	CASSQDNGGYGYTF	TGCGCCAGCAGCCAAGATAACGGCGGCTATGGCTACACCTTC
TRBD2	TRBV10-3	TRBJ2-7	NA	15	CAISDSSGARDEQYF	TGTGCCATCAGTGACTCTAGCGGGGCCAGGGACGAGCAGTACTTC
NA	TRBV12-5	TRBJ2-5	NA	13	CASGLSPKETQYF	TGTGCTAGTGGTTTAAGCCCCAAAGAGACCCAGTACTTC
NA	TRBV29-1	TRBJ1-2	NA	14	CSAQSAGATHGYTF	TGCAGCGCCCAAAGCGCAGGGGCAACCCATGGCTACACCTTC
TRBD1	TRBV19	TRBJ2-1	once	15	CASQSDRGLPNEQFF	TGTGCCAGCCAGTCAGACAGGGGCCTTCCGAATGAGCAGTTCTTC
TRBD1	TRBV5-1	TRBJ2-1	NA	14	CASSLVQGAGEQFF	TGCGCCAGCAGCTTGGTCCAGGGGGCAGGTGAGCAGTTCTTC
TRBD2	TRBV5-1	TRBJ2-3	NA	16	CASSPAISGGTDTQYF	TGCGCCAGCAGCCCCGCCATTAGCGGGGGCACAGATACGCAGTATTTT
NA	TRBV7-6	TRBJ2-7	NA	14	CASSLDPGTYEQYF	TGTGCCAGCAGCTTAGACCCAGGTACCTACGAGCAGTACTTC
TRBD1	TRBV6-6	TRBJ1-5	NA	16	CASSYSRDRGNQPQHF	TGTGCCAGCAGTTACTCCCGGGACAGGGGAAATCAGCCCCAGCATTTT
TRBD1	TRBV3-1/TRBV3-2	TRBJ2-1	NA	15	CASSPGQGLVNEQFF	TGTGCCAGCAGCCCAGGACAGGGATTAGTCAATGAGCAGTTCTTC
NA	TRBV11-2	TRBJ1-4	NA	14	CASSLAATNEKLFF	TGTGCCAGCAGCTTAGCCGCAACTAATGAAAAACTGTTTTTT
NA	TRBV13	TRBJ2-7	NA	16	CASSMDGSGGSYEQYF	TGTGCCAGCAGCATGGACGGCTCCGGAGGATCCTACGAGCAGTACTTC
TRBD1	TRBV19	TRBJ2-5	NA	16	CASSMDRGRRQETQYF	TGTGCCAGTAGTATGGACAGGGGGCGTAGACAAGAGACCCAGTACTTC
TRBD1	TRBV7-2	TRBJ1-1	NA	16	CASSSRTGPSNTEAFF	TGTGCCAGCAGCTCTCGGACAGGGCCCTCGAACACTGAAGCTTTCTTT
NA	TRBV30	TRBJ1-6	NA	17	CAWSWERIISYNSPLHF	TGTGCCTGGAGTTGGGAGAGGATTATCTCCTATAATTCACCCCTCCACTTT
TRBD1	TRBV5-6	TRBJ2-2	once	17	CASSGGQGAISTGELFF	TGTGCCAGCAGCGGGGGACAGGGGGCAATTAGCACCGGGGAGCTGTTTTTT
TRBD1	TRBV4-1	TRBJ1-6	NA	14	CASSQGQNNSPLHF	TGCGCCAGCAGCCAGGGACAGAATAATTCACCCCTCCACTTT
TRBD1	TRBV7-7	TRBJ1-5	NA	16	CASSQGQGMRCPPQHF	TGTGCCAGCAGCCAAGGACAGGGAATGCGATGTCCGCCCCAGCATTTT
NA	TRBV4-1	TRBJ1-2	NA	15	CASSAPRGRLDGYTF	TGCGCCAGCAGCGCTCCGCGGGGCAGGTTGGATGGCTACACCTTC
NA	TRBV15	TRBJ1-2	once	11	CATSRDRGYTF	TGTGCCACCAGCAGAGATCGGGGCTACACCTTC
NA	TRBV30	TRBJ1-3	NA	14	CAWSRTASGNTIYF	TGTGCCTGGAGCCGGACAGCCTCTGGAAACACCATATATTTT
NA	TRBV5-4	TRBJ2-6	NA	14	CASNRYSGANVLTF	TGTGCCAGCAACCGCTACTCTGGGGCCAACGTCCTGACTTTC
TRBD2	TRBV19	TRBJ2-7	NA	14	CASKERGAAYEQYF	TGTGCCAGTAAGGAGCGGGGGGCTGCCTACGAGCAGTACTTC
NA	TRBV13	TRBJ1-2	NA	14	CASSPRQTNYGYTF	TGTGCCAGCAGCCCCAGACAGACAAACTATGGCTACACCTTC
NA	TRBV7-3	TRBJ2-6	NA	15	CASSPWAGGANVLTF	TGTGCCAGCAGCCCCTGGGCGGGGGGGGCCAACGTCCTGACTTTC
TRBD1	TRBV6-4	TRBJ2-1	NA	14	CASSTGTGADEQFF	TGTGCCAGCAGCACCGGGACAGGAGCCGATGAGCAGTTCTTC
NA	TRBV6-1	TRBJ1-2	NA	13	CASSEYNNYGYTF	TGTGCCAGCAGTGAATACAACAACTATGGCTACACCTTC
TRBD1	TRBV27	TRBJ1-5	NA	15	CASSYTGGGSQPQHF	TGTGCCAGCAGTTATACAGGGGGCGGCAGTCAGCCCCAGCATTTT
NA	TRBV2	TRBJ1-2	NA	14	CASSELPSRGGYTF	TGTGCCAGCAGTGAATTGCCCAGTCGAGGGGGCTACACCTTC
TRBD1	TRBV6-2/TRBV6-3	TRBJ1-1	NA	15	CASSPGQGRNTEAFF	TGTGCCAGCAGCCCTGGACAGGGGCGGAACACTGAAGCTTTCTTT
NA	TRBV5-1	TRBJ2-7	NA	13	CASSFQSSYEQYF	TGCGCCAGCAGCTTTCAATCCTCCTACGAGCAGTACTTC
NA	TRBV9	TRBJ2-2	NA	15	CASSALAAYTGELFF	TGTGCCAGCAGCGCTCTAGCTGCGTACACCGGGGAGCTGTTTTTT